This T cell receptor beta chain derives from a study of T cell clones after liver transplantation. The repertoire was sequenced with immunoSEQ multiplex PCR; TCRdb's copy has only in-frame clones and lacks some. Of 68,000 or so clones in the sample, around 92% are singletons; the top ten hold less than 1%. This TCR derives from a human patient who received a liver transplant. Some T cells here may be from the graft donor. The sample here was CD4+ T cells from blood, taken less than 27 months after liver transplant.

The CDR3 is CASSFGTGNQPQHF. DNA for the CDR3: TGCGCCAGCAGCTTCGGCACAGGCAATCAGCCCCAGCATTTT. V is TRBV5-1 and J is TRBJ1-5; D uncertain. CDR1 SGHRS and CDR2 YFSETQ come from the germline V gene. There are 14 residues in the CDR3. The V end was cut by 2 bases, the J end by 2 bases, with 8 bases between.